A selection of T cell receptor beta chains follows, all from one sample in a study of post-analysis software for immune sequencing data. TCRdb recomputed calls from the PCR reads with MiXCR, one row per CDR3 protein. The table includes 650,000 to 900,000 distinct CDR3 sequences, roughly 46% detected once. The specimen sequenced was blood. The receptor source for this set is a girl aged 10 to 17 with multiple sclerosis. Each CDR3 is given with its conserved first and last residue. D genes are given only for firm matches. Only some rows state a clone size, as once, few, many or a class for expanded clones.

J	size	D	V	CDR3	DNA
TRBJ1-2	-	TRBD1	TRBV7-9	CASSWEKGQDGYTF	TGTGCCAGCAGCTGGGAAAAGGGACAGGATGGCTACACCTTC
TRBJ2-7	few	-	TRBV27	CASSLIRGYSYEQYF	TGTGCCAGCAGTTTAATCCGCGGATACTCCTACGAGCAGTACTTC
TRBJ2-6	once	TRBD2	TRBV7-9	CASSLEAGVGPVGANVLTF	TGTGCCAGCAGCTTAGAAGCGGGAGTTGGGCCGGTTGGGGCCAACGTCCTGACTTTC
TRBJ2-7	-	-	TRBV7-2	CASSPGRTFSYEQYF	TGTGCCAGCAGCCCTGGGCGAACCTTCTCCTACGAGCAGTACTTC
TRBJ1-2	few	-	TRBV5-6	CASSPLQGVSGYTF	TGTGCCAGCAGCCCCTTACAGGGAGTGAGTGGCTACACCTTC
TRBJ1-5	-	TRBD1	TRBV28	CASRPGQLNQPQHF	TGTGCCAGCAGACCGGGACAGCTCAATCAGCCCCAGCATTTT
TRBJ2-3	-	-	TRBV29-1	CSALLADTDTQYF	TGCAGCGCCTTACTAGCAGACACAGATACGCAGTATTTT
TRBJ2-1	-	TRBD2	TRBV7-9	CASSLDRRSSGVHNEQFF	TGTGCCAGCAGCTTAGATAGGAGGAGTAGCGGGGTTCACAATGAGCAGTTCTTC
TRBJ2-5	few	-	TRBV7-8	CASSISGETQYF	TGTGCCAGCAGCATATCAGGAGAGACCCAGTACTTC
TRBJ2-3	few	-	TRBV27	CASSPLVADTQYF	TGTGCCAGCAGTCCCCTAGTGGCAGATACGCAGTATTTT
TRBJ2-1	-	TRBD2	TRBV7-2	CASSLVSSGSQDEQFF	TGTGCCAGCAGCTTAGTCTCCAGCGGGAGTCAGGATGAGCAGTTCTTC
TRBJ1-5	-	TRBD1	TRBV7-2	CASSPGQGVPNQPQHF	TGTGCCAGCAGCCCAGGACAGGGTGTCCCCAATCAGCCCCAGCATTTT
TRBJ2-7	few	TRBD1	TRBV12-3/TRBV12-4	CASSFIATGGSYEQYF	TGTGCCAGCAGTTTCATAGCGACAGGGGGTTCCTACGAGCAGTACTTC
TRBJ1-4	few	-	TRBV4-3	CASSQEGTVNEKLFF	TGCGCCAGCAGCCAAGAGGGAACAGTAAATGAAAAACTGTTTTTT
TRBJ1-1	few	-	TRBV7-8	CASSLTAFLNTEAFF	TGTGCCAGCAGCCTGACAGCTTTTTTGAACACTGAAGCTTTCTTT
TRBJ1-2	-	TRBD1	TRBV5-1	CASSLTLTPGQGLGYTF	TGCGCCAGCAGCTTGACGCTTACCCCGGGACAGGGGCTTGGCTACACCTTC
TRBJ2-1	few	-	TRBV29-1	CTWGFGNEQFF	TGCACATGGGGATTTGGCAATGAGCAGTTCTTC
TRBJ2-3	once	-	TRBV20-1	CSARIGALVTQYF	TGCAGTGCTAGAATCGGGGCCTTAGTTACGCAGTATTTT
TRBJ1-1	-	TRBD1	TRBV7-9	CASSSNTGGNTEAFF	TGTGCCAGCAGCTCTAATACAGGGGGCAACACTGAAGCTTTCTTT
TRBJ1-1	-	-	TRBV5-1	CASSLSALNTEAFF	TGCGCCAGCAGCTTGTCGGCCTTGAACACTGAAGCTTTCTTT
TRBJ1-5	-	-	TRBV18	CASSPGSSNQPQHF	TGTGCCAGCTCACCAGGGTCTAGCAATCAGCCCCAGCATTTT
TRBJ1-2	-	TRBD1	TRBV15	CATSRHRGLDGYTF	TGTGCCACCAGCAGACACAGGGGGCTTGATGGCTACACCTTC
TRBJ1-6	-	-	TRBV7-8	CASSDSSYNSPLHF	TGTGCCAGCAGCGATAGCTCCTATAATTCACCCCTCCACTTT
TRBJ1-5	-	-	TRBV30	CAWSLGQKDQPQHF	TGTGCCTGGAGCCTAGGCCAGAAGGATCAGCCCCAGCATTTT
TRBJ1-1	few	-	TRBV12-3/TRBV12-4	CASSFYRITEAFF	TGTGCCAGCAGTTTCTACCGTATCACTGAAGCTTTCTTT
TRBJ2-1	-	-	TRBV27	CASSLSRAYNEQFF	TGTGCCAGCAGTTTATCGAGGGCCTACAATGAGCAGTTCTTC
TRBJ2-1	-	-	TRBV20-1	CSARASFSENEQFF	TGCAGTGCTAGGGCCTCTTTCAGCGAGAATGAGCAGTTCTTC
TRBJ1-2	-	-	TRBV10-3	CAISEPVGTGFGYTF	TGTGCCATCAGTGAACCGGTCGGGACCGGATTTGGCTACACCTTC
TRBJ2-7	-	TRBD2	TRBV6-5	CASSPAAAGGVYEQYF	TGTGCCAGCAGCCCCGCCGCGGCGGGAGGGGTTTACGAGCAGTACTTC
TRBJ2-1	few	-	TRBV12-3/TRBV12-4	CASSFDGGWQFF	TGTGCCAGCAGTTTCGATGGGGGGTGGCAGTTCTTC
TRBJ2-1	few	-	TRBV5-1	CASSFTRSEQFF	TGCGCCAGCAGCTTTACTAGGTCTGAGCAGTTCTTC
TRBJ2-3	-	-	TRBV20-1	CSAFRGSTDTQYF	TGCAGTGCATTTCGGGGTAGCACAGATACGCAGTATTTT
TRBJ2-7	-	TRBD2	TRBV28	CASRPGGAVYEQYF	TGTGCCAGCAGGCCGGGGGGAGCGGTGTACGAGCAGTACTTC
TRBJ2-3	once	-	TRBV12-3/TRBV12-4	CASSLWQASTDTQYF	TGTGCCAGCAGTTTATGGCAGGCCAGCACAGATACGCAGTATTTT
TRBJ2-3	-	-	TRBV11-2	CASSGPQGDTQYF	TGTGCCAGCAGCGGGCCTCAGGGAGATACGCAGTATTTT
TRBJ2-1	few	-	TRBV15	CATSREVPSSYNEQFF	TGTGCCACCAGCAGAGAGGTACCGAGCTCCTACAATGAGCAGTTCTTC
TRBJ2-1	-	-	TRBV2	CASSTREQFF	TGTGCCAGCAGTACACGGGAGCAGTTCTTC
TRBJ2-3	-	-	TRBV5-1	CASSLVGDLITDTQYF	TGCGCCAGCAGCTTGGTGGGAGACCTAATCACAGATACGCAGTATTTT
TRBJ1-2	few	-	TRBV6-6	CASSPRQTRADYGYTF	TGTGCCAGCAGTCCCCGACAGACTCGGGCCGACTATGGCTACACCTTC
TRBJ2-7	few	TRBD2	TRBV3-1	CASSQDPSGAYEQYF	TGTGCCAGCAGCCAAGATCCTAGCGGCGCCTACGAGCAGTACTTC
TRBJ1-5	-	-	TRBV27	CASKGGLSNQPQHF	TGTGCCAGCAAGGGGGGACTAAGCAATCAGCCCCAGCATTTT
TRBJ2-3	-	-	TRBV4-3	CASSQGQGSADTQYF	TGCGCCAGCAGCCAAGGCCAGGGATCGGCAGATACGCAGTATTTT
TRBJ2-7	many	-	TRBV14	CASSQDGGREQYF	TGTGCCAGCAGCCAAGACGGCGGACGCGAGCAGTACTTC
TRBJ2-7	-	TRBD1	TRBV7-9	CASSFPGQGRTYEQYF	TGTGCCAGCAGCTTTCCGGGACAGGGGAGGACCTACGAGCAGTACTTC
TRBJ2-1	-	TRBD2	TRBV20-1	CSATNGTSGKYEQFF	TGCAGTGCGACTAACGGGACTAGCGGGAAATATGAGCAGTTCTTC
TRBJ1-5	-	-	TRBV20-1	CSARGTASNQPQHF	TGCAGTGCTAGAGGGACAGCTAGCAATCAGCCCCAGCATTTT
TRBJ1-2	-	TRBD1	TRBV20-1	CSASSGQGEHGYTF	TGCAGTGCTAGTTCGGGACAGGGGGAACATGGCTACACCTTC
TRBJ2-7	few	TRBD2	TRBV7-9	CASSVATSGSDEQYF	TGTGCCAGCAGCGTGGCGACTAGCGGGAGCGACGAGCAGTACTTC
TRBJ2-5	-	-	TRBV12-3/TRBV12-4	CASSPGRLRETQYF	TGTGCCAGCAGTCCCGGACGGTTAAGGGAGACCCAGTACTTC
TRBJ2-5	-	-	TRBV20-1	CSAGANQETQYF	TGCAGTGCTGGGGCAAACCAAGAGACCCAGTACTTC